This T cell receptor (beta chain) was profiled in a study of cytomegalovirus exposure and HLA in healthy donors. The V end lost 3 bases, the J end lost 0 bases, and 5 bases lay between the germline ends. Germline V lookup: CDR1 MNHEY, CDR2 SMNVEV (reference sequence). The CDR3 is 13 residues long. The PCR used 60 Vbeta and 13 Jbeta primers. Under the authors' procedure: Unique TCR beta chains totaled some 80 million in a later count, with about 11 million of them shared. Profiling relied on immunoSEQ multiplex PCR, and the TCRdb table lists in-frame clones only, not all of them. V and J calls and clone size are those listed in that table; D and trimming were worked out from the DNA. Found here are 180,000 or so clones, roughly four fifths of them singletons; the top ten hold 0.075% to 0.1%. Study-wide points: Most TCR sequences were uncommon, yet certain public TCRs appeared in many donors. TCR beta chain V- and J-gene trimming was linked, in a later analysis, to a missense variant in DCLRE1C. Later analysis found that TCR beta chains associated with HLA were more clonally expanded than other, equally common chains.

Points on this clone: Its antigen remains unidentified.

This receptor was obtained from a boy younger than 10 in good health and CMV-seronegative. This chain uses TRBV27 with TRBJ1-2; D unclear. The sample consisted of PBMCs. Here the CDR3 reads CASSFAANYGYTF. CDR3 in DNA: TGTGCCAGCAGTTTCGCAGCTAACTATGGCTACACCTTC.